This T cell receptor (beta chain) appears in the sequencing data of a study of molecular identifiers for immune sequencing clone quantification. This clonotype appeared a few times. What it binds is unknown. Study results and limitations: Spiked Jurkat TCR RNA equivalent to one cell was reportedly detectable in about a million naive cells. The sizes of highly expanded clones could be underestimated when identical TCR molecules share a barcode.

Per germline, CDR1 MNHNY and CDR2 SVGAGI (reference sequence). The CDR3 consists of 15 residues. V lost 4 bases and J 4 bases, leaving 16 bases between the germline ends. Methods described previously, with TCR primers listed, were used for bulk TCR libraries. Via MiXCR, TCRdb re-called the PCR reads, giving one row per CDR3 protein. This sample has about 63,000 distinct CDR3 sequences, with about a fifth found just once. Source material: naive CD8+ T cells from blood, with Jurkat cell RNA spiked in. Subset specified: FACS-sorted CD8+CD4-CCR7+CD45RA+ naive T cells. The chain couples TRBV6-6 to TRBJ1-2, with D tentatively TRBD1 (5 bases). The clonotype originates from a human donor in good health. Some libraries in this study had Jurkat cell RNA spiked in. CDR3 coding DNA: TGTGCCAGCAGTTCCTCTCTGACAGCAGTCTATGGCTACACCTTC. This encodes CASSSSLTAVYGYTF.